The source of this T cell receptor (beta chain) is a study of cytomegalovirus exposure and HLA in healthy donors. Looking at the study overall: An earlier analysis found 117 million unique TCR beta sequences from about 190 million T cells. Within the Caucasian-associated ancestry cluster were more than 75% of the approximately 400 genotyped donors. In an early release, HLA-typed donors contributed tens of millions of unique TCR sequences.

General observations from the study: Some TCR beta chains (about 170 of them) were listed as cytomegalovirus-associated.

Remarks on this clone: Its specificity is unknown.

In the PCR, 60 Vbeta and 13 Jbeta primers were used. Only in-frame clones appear in the TCRdb table, and some are missing; sequencing was by immunoSEQ multiplex PCR. The table has under 85,000 clones, 74% seen once. Material: PBMCs. This clonotype was sampled from a woman aged 25 to 45 in good health and CMV-seropositive.

In nucleotides, the CDR3 is TGTGCCAGCAGTCCGGGACCACTAGCTCCCGGGGAGCTGTTTTTT. Its protein is CASSPGPLAPGELFF. V usage is TRBV28 and J usage is TRBJ2-2; D may be TRBD2 (6 bases). Germline V gives CDR1 MDHEN, CDR2 SYDVKM. Trimming shortened V by 5 bases and J by 6 bases, and 16 bases separated the two germline ends. This CDR3 has 15 residues.